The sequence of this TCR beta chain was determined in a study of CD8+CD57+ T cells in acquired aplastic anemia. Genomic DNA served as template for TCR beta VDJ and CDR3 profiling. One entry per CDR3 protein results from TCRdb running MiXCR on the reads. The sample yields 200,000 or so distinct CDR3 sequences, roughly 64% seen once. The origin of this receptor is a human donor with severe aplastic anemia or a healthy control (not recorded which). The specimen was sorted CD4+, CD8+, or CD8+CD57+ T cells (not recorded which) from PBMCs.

For the CDR3, the DNA is TGTGCCAGCAGTGAAAGGACAGGGAACTATGGCTACACCTTC. This translates into CASSERTGNYGYTF. The chain joins TRBV2 to TRBJ1-2; 8 bases are a match to TRBD1. V lost 2 bases, J lost 2 bases, and 1 base stayed unmatched. CDR1 is SNHLY, CDR2 FYNNEI, per germline. This CDR3 has 14 amino acids.